This paragraph covers one T cell receptor (beta chain) sequence. Its antigen specificity is not known. No base quality values were provided; no much bigger clone lies one nucleotide off. Participants in the prospective study were aged roughly 18 to 89 years, lived in 20 to 30 United States geographic areas, and enrolled through a virtual design. In the prospective study, cohorts were assigned on the basis of participant-reported clinical history obtained from a screening survey and a study questionnaire. For ImmuneRACE Cohort 3, a participant was defined as recovered based on two consecutive negative NP/OP PCR tests, clearance by a healthcare professional, or resolution of symptoms. Mobile phlebotomists in the prospective study collected whole blood, serum and a nasopharyngeal or oropharyngeal swab from every participant. Prospective study participants could optionally give additional blood draws and questionnaires over an approximately 2-month period. Prospective study blood samples were shipped either frozen or at room temperature before DNA extraction.

TCRbeta CDR3 regions were amplified from genomic DNA by means of the immunoSEQ Assay, a bias-controlled multiplex PCR. The paper's processing steps were these. The number of nucleated cells in each sample was estimated from the amplification of reference gene primers within the assay. To quantify the absolute abundance of each unique TCRbeta CDR3 rearrangement, sequence reads were collapsed and filtered. For each sample, productive Simpson clonality was calculated as the square root of Simpson's diversity index over productive rearrangements. This is the immuneACCESS table as TCRdb keeps it, with only in-frame sequences that have V and J called. A part of the clones is gone; compared with another copy, unresolved V genes explain less than half, and the rest is unexplained. That table furnishes V, J and clone size, whereas the DNA furnished D and trimming. The sample table lists roughly 360,000 clones, around four fifths of them with a count of one. The ten largest clones represent about 4.8% of the sample.

Counted from cysteine to phenylalanine, this CDR3 has 14 amino acids. Solely the CDR3 DNA is kept, with 42 bases framed from the first base. V gives up 0 bases and J gives up 5 bases, and the segment between their germline ends measures 10 bases. Sequences SGHTA (CDR1) and FQGNSA (CDR2) are obtained from the germline V gene. These data come from a study of blood T cell repertoires in COVID-19 (dated by TCRdb to the early 2020s). Regarding the complete study: Samples covering the acute and convalescent phases of COVID-19 were provided by collaborators in the United States, Italy and Spain. Nearly every sample came with metadata listing a de-identified subject ID, COVID-19 status, age in years and sex. The material from the prospective study consisted of cDNA or gDNA derived from T cells, B-cell-depleted T cells, or PBMCs. The repertoires were released in a freely available public database intended as a resource for research on the immune response to SARS-CoV-2. The samples were drawn from two sources: the first 160 participants of the ongoing ImmuneRACE study, and 1,000 to 1,500 subjects contributed by 6 global collaborators. Subjects who had been exposed to COVID-19, were actively infected with it, or had recovered from it provided the deeply sampled blood TCRbeta repertoires that made up the dataset. HLA class I and class II types, where available, came from metadata supplied by the sample provider rather than from assay-based typing.

Overall study results and their limits: How much clinical and demographic metadata was included differed by source and by participant, and the metadata was provided uncurated.

What was sequenced was PBMCs or T cells enriched from blood (not recorded which). The V and J segments used are TRBV7-2 and TRBJ1-1, with the identity of the D gene unclear. The TCR sequence derives from a woman between 50 and 59 years old who had recovered from COVID-19. The DNA is TGTGCCAGCAGCTTAGCTCCAGGTTCGACTGAAGCTTTCTTT. Its translation reads: CASSLAPGSTEAFF.